The T cell receptor beta chain under discussion was sequenced for a study of blood T cell repertoires in COVID-19. TCRdb keeps only in-frame clones here, not all; method: immunoSEQ multiplex PCR. Of 150,000 to 200,000 clones listed, about 83% are singletons. As for this clone: One junction end disagrees with the germline gene, perhaps due to a read error.

Germline values: CDR1 SSHAT, CDR2 FNYEAQ (reference sequence). This CDR3 is built from 13 residues. The TCR sequence derives from a human donor in a cohort sampled during active COVID-19. This sequence joins TRBV7-7 and TRBJ2-5; tentative D call: TRBD1 (6 bases). Sequencing used peripheral blood. CDR3 in DNA: TGTGCTAGCAGCTTGAGGGGGCAAGAGACCCAGTACTTC. Protein sequence: CASSLRGQETQYF.